The 19 T cell receptor beta chains presented below share a single source sample, sequenced in a study of blood T cell repertoires in COVID-19. TCRdb's copy holds only in-frame clones and misses some; the assay was immunoSEQ multiplex PCR. The sample records approximately 200,000 clones, 82% being singletons. Sequencing was performed on PBMCs or T cells enriched from blood (not recorded which). Receptors originate from a middle-aged man who had recovered from COVID-19.

This clone appeared a single time. This rearrangement joins TRBV5-6 to TRBJ2-1, with 8 bases aligning to TRBD2. The V gene end was trimmed by 5 bases and the J gene end by 5 bases; junction bases not matched to a gene: 15. CDR1 and CDR2 (germline): SGHDT, YYEEEE. The CDR3 is 17 residues long. The CDR3 DNA sequence: TGTGCCAGCAGGGGACTCGGTGGTAGCGGGACCGACAATGAGCAGTTCTTC. Its translation is CASRGLGGSGTDNEQFF.

This chain links TRBV18 with TRBJ1-3; 8 bases are shared with TRBD1. This CDR3 spans 17 amino acids. J gave up 2 bases and V 1 base, and 7 bases lay outside the gene matches. Per the germline V gene, CDR1 is KGHSH and CDR2 is LQKENI. The CDR3 coding sequence is TGTGCCAGCTCACCACGTCAGACAGGGGAGGCTGGAAACACCATATATTTT. Residues: CASSPRQTGEAGNTIYF.

This chain joins TRBV6-5 and TRBJ2-3, with TRBD1 matching 7 bases. The CDR3 sequence is 14 residues long. Germline loops: CDR1 MNHEY, CDR2 SVGAGI. V was clipped by 4 bases and J by 5 bases; unmatched bases: 6. The chain's CDR3 is CASSSGQRLDTQYF. In nucleotides, the CDR3 is TGTGCCAGCAGTTCGGGACAGCGACTAGATACGCAGTATTTT.

This chain links TRBV6-2 or TRBV6-3 with TRBJ2-3; 11 bases map to TRBD1. The V gene's germline CDR1 is MNHEY and CDR2 SVGEGT. Germline trimming cut 5 bases from V and 4 bases from J; bases unmatched to any gene: 11. The CDR3 extends over 17 amino acids. The CDR3 loop reads CASSQPGQGVNSDTQYF. The CDR3 nucleotides are TGTGCCAGCAGTCAACCGGGACAGGGGGTGAATTCAGATACGCAGTATTTT.

V gene TRBV18 combines with J gene TRBJ1-2; 7 bases match TRBD1. The CDR3 has 15 amino acids. Germline-derived CDR1 and CDR2 are KGHSH and LQKENI. Trimming took 6 bases from V and 4 from J; bases not matched to a gene: 11. This CDR3 reads CASSDGTDQFYGYTF. DNA of the CDR3: TGTGCCAGCTCGGATGGGACAGACCAATTCTATGGCTACACCTTC.

This sequence joins TRBV7-9 and TRBJ2-5; no clear D gene. The V and J ends lost 5 bases and 1 base respectively, with 11 bases between them. Germline assignment: CDR1 SEHNR and CDR2 FQNEAQ (reference sequence). CDR3 size: 14 residues. The CDR3 nucleotides are TGTGCCAGCAGCACATCCACTACCCAAGAGACCCAGTACTTC. It translates to CASSTSTTQETQYF.

The chain combines TRBV5-6 with TRBJ1-2; tentative D call: TRBD1 (6 bases). V lost 2 bases to trimming and J lost 0 bases, with 8 bases between them. This CDR3 is 14 amino acids long. Germline CDR1 is SGHDT and CDR2 is YYEEEE. The CDR3 protein is CASSLTGSNYGYTF. In DNA, the CDR3 is TGTGCCAGCAGCTTAACAGGGTCTAACTATGGCTACACCTTC. The full variable domain, completed using reference TRBV5-6 and TRBJ1-2, is DAGVTQSPTHLIKTRGQQVTLRCSPKSGHDTVSWYQQALGQGPQFIFQYYEEEERQRGNFPDRFSGHQFPNYSSELNVNALLLGDSALYLCASSLTGSNYGYTFGSGTRLTVV.

V usage is TRBV7-9 and J usage is TRBJ1-2, with TRBD1 identical over 7 bases. The CDR3 extends over 16 amino acids. The germline V gene encodes CDR1 SEHNR and CDR2 FQNEAQ (reference sequence). V lost 3 bases, J lost 2 bases, and 9 bases stayed unmatched. As DNA, the CDR3 is TGTGCCAGCAGCTTGGGGGTGGACAGGACGAACTATGGCTACACCTTC. Translating gives CASSLGVDRTNYGYTF.

The CDR3 sequence is CASSYGAGGMSTEAFF. CDR3 nucleotides: TGTGCCAGCAGTTACGGGGCAGGGGGTATGAGCACTGAAGCTTTCTTT. The chain recombines TRBV6-6 with TRBJ1-1; 7 nucleotides match TRBD1. CDR3 size: 16 residues. Per germline, CDR1 MNHNY and CDR2 SVGAGI (reference sequence). Trimming cost V 2 bases and J 4 bases; bases outside gene matches: 10.

This CDR3 reads CASSSGLAEGVSYNEQFF. CDR3 nucleotides: TGTGCCAGCAGCTCGGGACTAGCGGAGGGGGTCTCCTACAATGAGCAGTTCTTC. The chain combines TRBV7-9 with TRBJ2-1, with 11 bases that match TRBD2. The V gene end was trimmed by 4 bases and the J gene end by 0 bases; junction bases not matched to a gene: 8. The CDR3 sequence is 18 residues long. The germline gives CDR1 SEHNR, CDR2 FQNEAQ (reference sequence).

The chain joins TRBV5-5 to TRBJ1-4; the match to TRBD1 covers 7 bases. This CDR3 has 17 residues. Germline V CDR1 and CDR2: SGHKS, YYEKEE (reference sequence). The V segment lost 5 bases and the J segment 0 bases; nucleotides outside the gene matches: 10. CDR3 region: CASSSGTDFATNEKLFF. In nucleotides, the CDR3 is TGTGCCAGCAGTTCCGGGACAGATTTTGCAACTAATGAAAAACTGTTTTTT.

This chain links TRBV15 with TRBJ1-1; 7 bases are a match to TRBD1. CDR1 is LNHNV and CDR2 is YYDKDF in the germline V gene (reference sequence). This CDR3 has 16 residues. V was pared by 7 bases and J by 0 bases, with 11 bases of the junction left unmatched. In DNA, the CDR3 is TGTGCCACCACTCCCCTATGGACAGGAATGAACACTGAAGCTTTCTTT. Translating gives CATTPLWTGMNTEAFF.

The rearrangement joins TRBV7-9 to TRBJ1-2; no firm D call. V dropped 0 bases and J dropped 8 bases, with 13 bases sitting between them. Germline loops: CDR1 SEHNR, CDR2 FQNEAQ (reference sequence). The CDR3 length is 14 residues. The CDR3 nucleotides are TGTGCCAGCAGCTTAGCTGGAGAGACTTGGGGCTACACCTTC. This gives the protein CASSLAGETWGYTF.

The rearrangement links TRBV7-2 to TRBJ1-2; D unclear. Germline values: CDR1 SGHTA, CDR2 FQGNSA. The CDR3 has 14 amino acids. The V end was cut by 5 bases, the J end by 5 bases, with 15 bases between. The CDR3 nucleotides are TGTGCCAGCAGCCTCGGGGAGGGCGTTTATGGCTACACCTTC. Protein sequence: CASSLGEGVYGYTF.

This clone has just a few counts. The CDR3 region has the DNA TGTGCCAGCAGTTTATCGACAGGCGGCTACACCTTC. Encoded protein: CASSLSTGGYTF. The chain has TRBV12-3 or TRBV12-4 and TRBJ1-2, with D possibly matching TRBD1 (6 bases). The CDR3 runs to 12 residues. Trimming took 2 bases from V and 8 from J, leaving 9 bases between them.

The chain links TRBV6-5 to TRBJ1-3; D possibly corresponds to TRBD1 (6 bases). This CDR3 contains 15 residues. The V and J ends lost 1 base and 2 bases respectively, with 9 bases between them. The germline CDR1 and CDR2 sequences are MNHEY and SVGAGI. In DNA form, the CDR3 reads TGTGCCAGCAGTTACTTCCCAGGGGCTGGAAACACCATATATTTT. It specifies CASSYFPGAGNTIYF.

The CDR3 DNA reads TGTGCCAGCAGCAAATCCGGGACAGTTGACGCTTTCTTT. It is translated as CASSKSGTVDAFF. V and J are TRBV25-1 and TRBJ1-1, with 7 bases aligning to TRBD1. J lost 11 bases, V lost 6 bases, and 12 bases had no gene match. The germline V gene encodes CDR1 MGHDK and CDR2 SYGVNS. This CDR3 is built from 13 residues.

The rearrangement joins TRBV19 to TRBJ2-7; possibly TRBD1 for D (6 bases). The germline V gene encodes CDR1 LNHDA and CDR2 SQIVND (reference sequence). The V and J ends lost 8 bases and 2 bases respectively, with 16 bases between them. The CDR3 sequence is 14 residues long. The CDR3 coding sequence is TGTGCCAGTGGACCTCCGGACAGTCCCTACGAGCAGTACTTC. Protein: CASGPPDSPYEQYF.

This sequence joins TRBV5-5 and TRBJ1-4, with TRBD1 identical over 7 bases. The V segment lost 5 bases and the J segment 4 bases; nucleotides outside the gene matches: 5. The germline V gene encodes CDR1 SGHKS and CDR2 YYEKEE (reference sequence). This CDR3 is 14 amino acids long. The CDR3 bases are TGTGCCAGCAGTTCGGGACAGCTTAATGAAAAACTGTTTTTT. Translation gives CASSSGQLNEKLFF.